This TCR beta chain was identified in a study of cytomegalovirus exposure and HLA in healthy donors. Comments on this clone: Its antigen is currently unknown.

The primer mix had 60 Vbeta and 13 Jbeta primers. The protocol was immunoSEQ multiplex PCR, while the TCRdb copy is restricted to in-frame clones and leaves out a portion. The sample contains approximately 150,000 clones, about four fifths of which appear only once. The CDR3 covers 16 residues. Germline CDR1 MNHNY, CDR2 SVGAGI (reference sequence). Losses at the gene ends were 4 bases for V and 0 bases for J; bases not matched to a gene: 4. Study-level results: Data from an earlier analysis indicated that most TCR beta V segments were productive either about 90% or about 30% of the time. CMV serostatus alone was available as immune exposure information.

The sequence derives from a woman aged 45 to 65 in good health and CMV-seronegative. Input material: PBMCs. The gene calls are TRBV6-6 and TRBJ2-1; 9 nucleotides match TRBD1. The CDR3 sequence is CASSSGTGSSYNEQFF. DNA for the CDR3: TGTGCCAGCAGTTCAGGGACAGGGAGCTCCTACAATGAGCAGTTCTTC.